This TCR beta chain comes out of a study of follicular helper T cells after annual influenza vaccination. The overall study: Some donors were sampled over the 2013-2014, 2014-2015 and 2015-2016 vaccinations.

To note about this clone: Its antigen remains unknown.

General observations from the study: ICOS+CD38+ cTfh clonality tracked population frequency, and its change tracked circulating plasmablast change. Rare clonotypes were missed; only about 10-21% of cells gave TCRB.

Noted time point: 2015-2016 season, pre-vaccination. Between roughly 35 and 100 mL of blood was drawn per time point. Trimming took off 3 bases at V and 2 bases at J, with 10 bases between the two ends. The length of the CDR3 is 14 residues. Germline V gene sequence: CDR1 SGHTA, CDR2 FQGNSA. Sequencing used immunoSEQ multiplex PCR; TCRdb keeps in-frame clones, though not all of them. This sample has roughly 15,000 clones; about four fifths occur once, and the top ten carry 0.44%. This chain connects TRBV7-2 to TRBJ2-5; unclear D gene. This sequence was found in an adult who received the influenza vaccine. This specimen was CXCR5- memory CD4+ T cells sorted from blood, taken on the day of influenza vaccination. CDR3 sequence reads: CASSFVAGQETQYF. CDR3 nucleotides: TGTGCCAGCAGCTTCGTCGCCGGACAAGAGACCCAGTACTTC.